The entry below gives a single T cell receptor (beta chain) sequence along with its context. V trimming: 3 bases; J trimming: 1 base; junction bases outside the gene matches: 4. Germline V lookup: CDR1 SGHRS, CDR2 YFSETQ. The CDR3 extends over 15 amino acids. One entry per CDR3 protein, called by TCRdb with MiXCR from the 5' RACE reads. The table has about 50,000 distinct CDR3 sequences, around 7% seen once. This record belongs to a study of T cells after yellow fever vaccination. This chain uses TRBV5-1 with TRBJ2-5; TRBD2 matches 9 bases. The starting material was CD8+ T cells sorted from PBMCs, obtained on the day of the first yellow fever vaccination. The sequence derives from a man aged 18 to 35 who received the YFV17D yellow fever vaccine. The CDR3 nucleotides read TGCGCCAGCAGCTGGCAAGCGGGGGGCCAAGAGACCCAGTACTTC. Translation gives CASSWQAGGQETQYF.